Presented here are 7 T cell receptor beta chains from one specimen sequenced in a study of blood T cell repertoires in COVID-19. Sequencing used immunoSEQ multiplex PCR; TCRdb keeps in-frame clones, though not all of them. The sample consists of 70,000 to 95,000 clones, approximately 89% of them appearing once. Source material: peripheral blood. Receptors originate from a man between 50 and 59 years old with acute or convalescent COVID-19.

J is TRBJ2-1 and V is TRBV29-1; 11 bases line up with TRBD2. CDR1 is SQVTM, CDR2 ANQGSEA, per germline. The CDR3 runs 15 residues. V shed 3 bases, J shed 8 bases, and the junction held 9 bases outside the gene matches. CDR3: CSVEDGLAGSDEQFF. The CDR3 DNA is TGCAGCGTTGAGGACGGACTAGCGGGCTCCGATGAGCAGTTCTTC.

In DNA, the CDR3 is TGTGCCAGCAGCCGACAGGGGGCCTTAGGAGCTTTCTTT. This gives the protein CASSRQGALGAFF. This sequence joins TRBV7-9 and TRBJ1-1; 10 nucleotides align to TRBD1. V lost 5 bases to trimming and J lost 10 bases; unmatched junction nucleotides: 7. CDR3 length equals 13 residues. Germline CDR1 and CDR2: SEHNR and FQNEAQ (reference sequence).

The chain uses TRBV9 and TRBJ2-5; 8 bases align to TRBD2. The CDR3 covers 15 residues. The germline CDR1 and CDR2 sequences are SGDLS and YYNGEE. V shed 1 base, J shed 2 bases, and the junction held 4 bases outside the gene matches. CDR3 protein: CASSVQAGVQETQYF. The CDR3 DNA sequence: TGTGCCAGCAGCGTACAAGCGGGGGTGCAAGAGACCCAGTACTTC.

The rearrangement links TRBV6-5 to TRBJ2-7; maybe TRBD1 (6 bases). Trimming took 7 bases from V and 3 from J, leaving 19 bases between them. This CDR3 is built from 15 residues. From germline, CDR1 is MNHEY and CDR2 SVGAGI. The CDR3 DNA reads TGTGCCAGCACCCAGATGGCAGGGGCCGACTACGAGCAGTACTTC. Encoded protein: CASTQMAGADYEQYF.

This chain links TRBV11-3 with TRBJ2-3; the D gene is possibly TRBD1 (6 bases). CDR1 and CDR2 (germline): SGHNT, YENEEA. This CDR3 region has 19 residues. Trimming stripped 1 base from V and 2 bases from J, with 22 bases between. CDR3 sequence: CASSLGGRDTGTLTDTQYF. The CDR3 region has the DNA TGTGCCAGCAGCTTAGGGGGCCGGGACACCGGTACTCTCACAGATACGCAGTATTTT.

J is TRBJ2-5 and V is TRBV5-1; TRBD2 might be the D (6 bases). The germline V and J ends were trimmed by 2 bases and 4 bases, with 15 bases remaining between them. CDR3 length: 15 residues. Germline V gene lookup returns CDR1 SGHRS and CDR2 YFSETQ. CDR3 sequence: CASSFLGTEGETQYF. CDR3 nucleotides: TGCGCCAGCAGCTTTCTAGGGACGGAGGGAGAGACCCAGTACTTC.

The chain has TRBV27 and TRBJ1-5; a weak D match, TRBD1 (5 bases). V lost 6 bases and J lost 6, with 18 bases in between. The CDR3 is made up of 15 amino acids. Looked up from germline, CDR1 is MNHEY and CDR2 is SMNVEV (reference sequence). In DNA, the CDR3 is TGTGCCAGCAGACCGGTGGCCCCCACAGGTCAGCCCCAGCATTTT. Protein sequence: CASRPVAPTGQPQHF.